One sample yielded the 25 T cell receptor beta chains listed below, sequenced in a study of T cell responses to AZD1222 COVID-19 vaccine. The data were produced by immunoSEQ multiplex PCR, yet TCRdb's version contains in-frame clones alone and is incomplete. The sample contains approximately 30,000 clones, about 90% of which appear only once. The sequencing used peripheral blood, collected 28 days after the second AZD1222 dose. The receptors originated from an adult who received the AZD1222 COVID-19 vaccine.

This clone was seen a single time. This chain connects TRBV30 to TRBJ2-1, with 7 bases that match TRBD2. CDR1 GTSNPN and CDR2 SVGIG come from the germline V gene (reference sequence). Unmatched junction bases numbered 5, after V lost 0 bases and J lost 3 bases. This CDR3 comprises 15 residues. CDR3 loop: CAWSVLADLYNEQFF. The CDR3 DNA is TGTGCCTGGAGTGTGCTAGCGGACCTCTACAATGAGCAGTTCTTC.

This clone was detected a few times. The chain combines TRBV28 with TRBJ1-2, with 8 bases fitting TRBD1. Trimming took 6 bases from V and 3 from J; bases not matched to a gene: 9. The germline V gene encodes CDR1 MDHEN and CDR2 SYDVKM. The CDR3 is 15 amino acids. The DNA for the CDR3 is TGTGCCAGCAGCGATCGGACAGGGCACCACTATGGCTACACCTTC. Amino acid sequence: CASSDRTGHHYGYTF.

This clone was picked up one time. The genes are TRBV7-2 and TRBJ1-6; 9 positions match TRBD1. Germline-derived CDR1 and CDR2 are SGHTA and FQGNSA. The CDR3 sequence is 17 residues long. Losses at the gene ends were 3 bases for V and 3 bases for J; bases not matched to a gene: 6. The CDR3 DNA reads TGTGCCAGCAGCTTGGGGACAGGGTTACACTATAATTCACCCCTCCACTTT. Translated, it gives CASSLGTGLHYNSPLHF.

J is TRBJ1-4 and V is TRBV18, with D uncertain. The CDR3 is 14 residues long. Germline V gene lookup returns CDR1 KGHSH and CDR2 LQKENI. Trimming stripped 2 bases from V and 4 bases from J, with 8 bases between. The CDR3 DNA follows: TGTGCCAGCTCACCATCGGGATTTAATGAAAAACTGTTTTTT. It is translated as CASSPSGFNEKLFF.

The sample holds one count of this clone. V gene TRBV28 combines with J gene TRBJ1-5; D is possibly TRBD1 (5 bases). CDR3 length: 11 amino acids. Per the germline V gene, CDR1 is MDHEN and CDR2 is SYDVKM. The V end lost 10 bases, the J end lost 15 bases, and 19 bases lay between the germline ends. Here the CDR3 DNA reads TGTGCCACAATGGGGGAGACCAGCGCGCATTTT. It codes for CATMGETSAHF.

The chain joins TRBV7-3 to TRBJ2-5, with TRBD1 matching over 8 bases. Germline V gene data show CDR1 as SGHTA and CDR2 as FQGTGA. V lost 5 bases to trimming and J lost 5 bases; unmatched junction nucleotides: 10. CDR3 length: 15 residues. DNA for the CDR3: TGTGCCAGCAGCGCCAACAGGGGGAGTGGGGAGACCCAGTACTTC. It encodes CASSANRGSGETQYF.

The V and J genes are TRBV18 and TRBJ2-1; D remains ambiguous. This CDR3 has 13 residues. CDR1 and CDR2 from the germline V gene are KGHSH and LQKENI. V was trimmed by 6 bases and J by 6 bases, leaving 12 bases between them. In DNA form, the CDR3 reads TGTGCCAGCTCCTCCTCGGCCCTCAATGAGCAGTTCTTC. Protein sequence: CASSSSALNEQFF.

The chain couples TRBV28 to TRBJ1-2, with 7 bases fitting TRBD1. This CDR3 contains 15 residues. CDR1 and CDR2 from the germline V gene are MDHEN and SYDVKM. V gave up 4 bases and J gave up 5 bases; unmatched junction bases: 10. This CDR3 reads CASSSHQQGTYGYTF. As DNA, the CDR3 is TGTGCCAGCAGTTCCCACCAACAGGGGACGTATGGCTACACCTTC.

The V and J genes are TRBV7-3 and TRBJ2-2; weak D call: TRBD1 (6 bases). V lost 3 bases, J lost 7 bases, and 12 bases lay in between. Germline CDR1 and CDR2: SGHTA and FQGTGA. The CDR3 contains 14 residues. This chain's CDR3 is CASSFRDTGGELFF. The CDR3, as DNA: TGTGCCAGCAGCTTCCGGGACACGGGCGGGGAGCTGTTTTTT. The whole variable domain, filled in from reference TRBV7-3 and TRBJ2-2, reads GAGVSQTPSNKVTEKGKYVELRCDPISGHTALYWYRQSLGQGPEFLIYFQGTGAADDSGLPNDRFFAVRPEGSVSTLKIQRTERGDSAVYLCASSFRDTGGELFFGEGSRLTVL.

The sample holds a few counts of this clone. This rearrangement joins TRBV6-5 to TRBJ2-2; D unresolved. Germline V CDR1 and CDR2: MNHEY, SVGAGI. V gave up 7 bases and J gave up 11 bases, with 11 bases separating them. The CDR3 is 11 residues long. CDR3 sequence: CASTKEGELFF. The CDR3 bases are TGTGCCAGCACAAAGGAAGGCGAGCTGTTTTTT.

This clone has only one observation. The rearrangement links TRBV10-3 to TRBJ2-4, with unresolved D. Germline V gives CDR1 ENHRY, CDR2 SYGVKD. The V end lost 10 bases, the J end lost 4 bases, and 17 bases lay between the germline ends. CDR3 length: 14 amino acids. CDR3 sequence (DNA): TGTGCCACCCTTAACTCCGGGCCGAAAAACATTCAGTACTTC. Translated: CATLNSGPKNIQYF.

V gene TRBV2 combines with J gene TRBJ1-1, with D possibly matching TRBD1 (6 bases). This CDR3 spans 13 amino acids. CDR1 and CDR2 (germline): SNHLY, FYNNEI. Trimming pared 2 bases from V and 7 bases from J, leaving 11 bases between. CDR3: CASSESGGGEAFF. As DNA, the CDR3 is TGTGCCAGCAGTGAATCAGGAGGGGGTGAAGCTTTCTTT. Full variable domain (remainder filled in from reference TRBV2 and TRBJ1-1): EPEVTQTPSHQVTQMGQEVILRCVPISNHLYFYWYRQILGQKVEFLVSFYNNEISEKSEIFDDQFSVERPDGSNFTLKIRSTKLEDSAMYFCASSESGGGEAFFGQGTRLTVV.

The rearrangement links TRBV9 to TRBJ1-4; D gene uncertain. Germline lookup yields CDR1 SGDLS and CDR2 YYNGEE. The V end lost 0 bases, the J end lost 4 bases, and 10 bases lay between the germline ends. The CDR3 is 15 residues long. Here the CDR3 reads CASSVAGLVNEKLFF. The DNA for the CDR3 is TGTGCCAGCAGCGTAGCAGGTTTAGTTAATGAAAAACTGTTTTTT.

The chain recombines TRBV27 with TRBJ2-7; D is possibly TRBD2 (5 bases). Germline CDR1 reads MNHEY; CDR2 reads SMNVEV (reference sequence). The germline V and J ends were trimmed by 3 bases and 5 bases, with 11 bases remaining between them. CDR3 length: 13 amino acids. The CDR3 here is CASSFLATHEQYF. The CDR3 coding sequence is TGTGCCAGCAGTTTTCTAGCAACGCACGAGCAGTACTTC.

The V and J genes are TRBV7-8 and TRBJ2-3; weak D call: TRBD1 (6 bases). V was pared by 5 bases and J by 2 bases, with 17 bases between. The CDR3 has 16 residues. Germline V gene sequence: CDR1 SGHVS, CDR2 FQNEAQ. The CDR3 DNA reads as TGTGCCAGCAGCGACAGGTCCTTCCTAACCACAGATACGCAGTATTTT. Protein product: CASSDRSFLTTDTQYF.

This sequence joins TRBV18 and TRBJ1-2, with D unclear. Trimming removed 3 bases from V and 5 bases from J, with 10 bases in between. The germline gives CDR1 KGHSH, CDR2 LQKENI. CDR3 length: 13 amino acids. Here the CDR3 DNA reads TGTGCCAGCTCACCGGAAGGGATGTATGGCTACACCTTC. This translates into CASSPEGMYGYTF.

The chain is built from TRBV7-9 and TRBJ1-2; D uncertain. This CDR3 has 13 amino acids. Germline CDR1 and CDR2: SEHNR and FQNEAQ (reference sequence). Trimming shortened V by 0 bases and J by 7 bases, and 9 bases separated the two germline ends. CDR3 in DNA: TGTGCCAGCAGCTTAGCGGAGCAGACTGGCTACACCTTC. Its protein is CASSLAEQTGYTF.

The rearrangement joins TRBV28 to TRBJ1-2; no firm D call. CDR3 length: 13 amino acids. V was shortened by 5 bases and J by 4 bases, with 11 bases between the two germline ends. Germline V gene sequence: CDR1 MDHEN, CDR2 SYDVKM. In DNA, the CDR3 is TGTGCCAGCAGTCTCGGGGAGAGCTATGGCTACACCTTC. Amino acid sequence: CASSLGESYGYTF.

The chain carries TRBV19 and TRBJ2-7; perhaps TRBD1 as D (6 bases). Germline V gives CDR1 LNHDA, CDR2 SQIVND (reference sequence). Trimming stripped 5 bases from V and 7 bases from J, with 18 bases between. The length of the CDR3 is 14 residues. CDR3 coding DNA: TGTGCCAGTAGTCCGAGGGACACTTTGTGGGAGCAGTACTTC. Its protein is CASSPRDTLWEQYF.

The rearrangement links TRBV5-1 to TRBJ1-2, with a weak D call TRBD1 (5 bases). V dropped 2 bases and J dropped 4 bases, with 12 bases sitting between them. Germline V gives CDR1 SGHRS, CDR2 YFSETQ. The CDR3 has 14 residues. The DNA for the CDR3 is TGCGCCAGCAGCTTAGGGACGGAGGGCTATGGCTACACCTTC. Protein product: CASSLGTEGYGYTF.

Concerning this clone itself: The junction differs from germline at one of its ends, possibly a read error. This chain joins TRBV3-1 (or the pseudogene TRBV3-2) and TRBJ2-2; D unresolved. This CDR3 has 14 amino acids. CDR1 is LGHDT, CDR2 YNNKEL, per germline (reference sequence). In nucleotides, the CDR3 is TGTGCCAGCACCCAAACGGGTAACACCGGGGAGCTGTTTTTT. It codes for CASTQTGNTGELFF.

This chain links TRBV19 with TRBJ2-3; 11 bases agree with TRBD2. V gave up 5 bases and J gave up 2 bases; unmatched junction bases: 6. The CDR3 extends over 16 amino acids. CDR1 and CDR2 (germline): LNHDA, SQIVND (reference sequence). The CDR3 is CASSPIAGGSTDTQYF. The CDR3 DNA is TGTGCCAGTAGTCCGATAGCGGGAGGGTCCACAGATACGCAGTATTTT.

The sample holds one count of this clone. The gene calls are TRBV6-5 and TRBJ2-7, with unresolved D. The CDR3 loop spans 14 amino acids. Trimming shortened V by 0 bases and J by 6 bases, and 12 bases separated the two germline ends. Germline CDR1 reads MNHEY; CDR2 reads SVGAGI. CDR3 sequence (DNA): TGTGCCAGCAGTTACTCCCCCGCCTTAGCCGAGCAGTACTTC. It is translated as CASSYSPALAEQYF.

The CDR3 reads CASSLGAESFYEQYF. CDR3 DNA: TGTGCCAGCAGCTTAGGGGCCGAAAGCTTCTACGAGCAGTACTTC. The rearrangement links TRBV11-2 to TRBJ2-7, with D unclear. In germline, CDR1 is SGHAT, CDR2 FQNNGV. The CDR3 consists of 15 residues. V lost 1 base and J 3 bases, leaving 13 bases between the germline ends. The variable domain in full, with the rest retrieved from reference TRBV11-2 and TRBJ2-7, is EAGVAQSPRYKIIEKRQSVAFWCNPISGHATLYWYQQILGQGPKLLIQFQNNGVVDDSQLPKDRFSAERLKGVDSTLKIQPAKLEDSAVYLCASSLGAESFYEQYFGPGTRLTVT.

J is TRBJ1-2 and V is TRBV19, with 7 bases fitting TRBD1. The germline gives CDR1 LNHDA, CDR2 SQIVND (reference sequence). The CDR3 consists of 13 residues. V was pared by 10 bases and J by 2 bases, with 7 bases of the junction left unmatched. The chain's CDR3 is CATRSGQNYGYTF. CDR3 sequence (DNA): TGTGCCACCAGGTCGGGACAGAACTATGGCTACACCTTC.